A selection of T cell receptor beta chains follows, all from one sample in a study of breast tumors, draining lymph nodes, adjacent tissues. In TCRdb, the multiplex PCR reads were re-called with MiXCR into one record per CDR3 protein. Counted here are under 350,000 distinct CDR3 sequences, 30% occurring once; the ten biggest clones make up more than 0.85%. Sequenced: axillary lymph node tissue. The source of these receptors is a female donor with breast cancer. Some clones in this sample may be carry-over from other donors' samples. Both conserved end residues are part of each CDR3. Fields, in order: J gene, V gene, clone size, D gene, CDR3 DNA, CDR3 protein. D genes are given only for firm matches. Expanded clones are given a class, and other clones once, few, many or no size at all.

J: TRBJ1-3; V: TRBV4-3; size: -; D: TRBD1; DNA: TGCGCCAGCAACCAAGAGGTGAACAGGGGTGGAAACACCATATATTTT; CDR3: CASNQEVNRGGNTIYF
J: TRBJ1-5; V: TRBV7-9; size: -; D: -; DNA: TGTGCCGGCAGCCCTATCCCGACGGGAAGCTATAGCAATCAGCCCCAGCATTTT; CDR3: CAGSPIPTGSYSNQPQHF
J: TRBJ2-5; V: TRBV6-5; size: many; D: TRBD1; DNA: TGTGCCAGCAGTTACTCCGGACAGGGGGCAGGGGAGACCCAGTACTTC; CDR3: CASSYSGQGAGETQYF
J: TRBJ1-4; V: TRBV27; size: -; D: -; DNA: TGTGCCAGCAGGGGGGACGCTAATGAAAAACTGTTTTTT; CDR3: CASRGDANEKLFF
J: TRBJ2-1; V: TRBV20-1; size: many; D: TRBD2; DNA: TGCAGTGCCTTTCTAGCGGGAGGTGAGCAGTTCTTC; CDR3: CSAFLAGGEQFF
J: TRBJ2-5; V: TRBV7-9; size: -; D: -; DNA: TGTGCCAGCGACGGGTACGACGCGAACACCGGGCGGGCCAGCCAAGAGACCCAGTACTTC; CDR3: CASDGYDANTGRASQETQYF
J: TRBJ2-1; V: TRBV20-1; size: many; D: TRBD1; DNA: TGCAGTGCTAGATCACGGACAGGGTGGTACAATGAGCAGTTCTTC; CDR3: CSARSRTGWYNEQFF
J: TRBJ1-1; V: TRBV15; size: -; D: -; DNA: TGTGCCACCAGCAGAGAAAGGTTTAGGGGCCTTGGGACTGAAGCTTTCTTT; CDR3: CATSRERFRGLGTEAFF
J: TRBJ1-1; V: TRBV29-1; size: -; D: TRBD1; DNA: TGCAGCGTACCACAACAGGGGCTGAACACTGAAGCTTTCTTT; CDR3: CSVPQQGLNTEAFF
J: TRBJ2-7; V: TRBV28; size: -; D: -; DNA: TGTGCCAGCAGTTTAGGAACCCCCTACGAGCGGTACTTC; CDR3: CASSLGTPYERYF
J: TRBJ2-5; V: TRBV20-1; size: many; D: TRBD1; DNA: TGCAGTGCTACGACGACAGGGCAAGAGACCCAGTACTTC; CDR3: CSATTTGQETQYF
J: TRBJ2-1; V: TRBV29-1; size: many; D: TRBD2; DNA: TGCAGCGTTGAAGCCCCAGCGGGAGCAAACTACAATGAGCAGTTCTTC; CDR3: CSVEAPAGANYNEQFF
J: TRBJ2-6; V: TRBV5-1; size: many; D: -; DNA: TGCGCCAGCAGCTTGGTCGGGGGTGCTGGGGCCAACGTCCTGACTTTC; CDR3: CASSLVGGAGANVLTF
J: TRBJ1-4; V: TRBV4-1; size: -; D: TRBD1; DNA: TGCGCCAGCAGCCAAGAGGACAGGAAAAATGAAAAACTGTTTTTT; CDR3: CASSQEDRKNEKLFF
J: TRBJ2-1; V: TRBV7-8; size: many; D: -; DNA: TGTGCCAGCAGCGCATCGGGGTCCTACAATGAGCAGTTCTTC; CDR3: CASSASGSYNEQFF
J: TRBJ2-3; V: TRBV29-1; size: many; D: TRBD1; DNA: TGCAGCGTTGAATATATCCGGGACAGGGTTACAGATACGCAGTATTTT; CDR3: CSVEYIRDRVTDTQYF
J: TRBJ2-7; V: TRBV25-1; size: -; D: -; DNA: TGTGCCAGCGGTGACGTTATCTACGAGCAGTACTTC; CDR3: CASGDVIYEQYF
J: TRBJ2-5; V: TRBV7-2; size: many; D: TRBD2; DNA: TGTGCCAGCAGCTCGATCGGCGGGAGTGGGGAGACCCAGTACTTC; CDR3: CASSSIGGSGETQYF
J: TRBJ2-3; V: TRBV4-1; size: many; D: TRBD1; DNA: TGCGCCAGCAGCCAAGACCCGGGACAGCGCACAGATACGCAGTATTTT; CDR3: CASSQDPGQRTDTQYF
J: TRBJ1-4; V: TRBV27; size: many; D: -; DNA: TGTGCCAGCAGCAGACAGGTCGGAAATGAAAAACTGTTTTTT; CDR3: CASSRQVGNEKLFF
J: TRBJ2-3; V: TRBV29-1; size: -; D: TRBD1; DNA: TGCAGCGTTGAAAAGGGCGGACAGGGGGATGTTGGTACAGATACGCAGTATTTT; CDR3: CSVEKGGQGDVGTDTQYF
J: TRBJ1-4; V: TRBV29-1; size: many; D: TRBD1; DNA: TGCAGCGTCGGAGGGGGCGCGGGTGAAAAACTGTTTTTT; CDR3: CSVGGGAGEKLFF
J: TRBJ2-1; V: TRBV7-2; size: many; D: TRBD2; DNA: TGTGCCAGCAGCTTAGAAGGACTAGCGGGATCTGAGCAGTTCTTC; CDR3: CASSLEGLAGSEQFF
J: TRBJ2-7; V: TRBV3-1; size: -; D: -; DNA: TGTGCCAGCAGCCAAGAGGTCGGCTCCTACGAGCAGTACTTC; CDR3: CASSQEVGSYEQYF
J: TRBJ1-5; V: TRBV24-1; size: many; D: -; DNA: TGTGCCACCAGTGATTTCTCCGGCAATCAGCCCCAGCATTTT; CDR3: CATSDFSGNQPQHF
J: TRBJ1-1; V: TRBV7-3; size: few; D: -; DNA: TGTGCCAGCAGCTTGGGCCGGATGAACACTGAAGCTTTCTTT; CDR3: CASSLGRMNTEAFF
J: TRBJ2-1; V: TRBV12-3/TRBV12-4; size: many; D: -; DNA: TGTGCCAGCAGTCTTAGCCACAATGAGCAGTTCTTC; CDR3: CASSLSHNEQFF
J: TRBJ2-5; V: TRBV18; size: -; D: TRBD2; DNA: TGTGCCAGCTCACCACAGGGGCGGGAGGAGACCCAGTACTTC; CDR3: CASSPQGREETQYF
J: TRBJ2-1; V: TRBV10-1; size: -; D: TRBD2; DNA: TGCGCCAGCGGGGAAGATGGGACTAGCGGGAGTAATGAGCAGTTCTTC; CDR3: CASGEDGTSGSNEQFF
J: TRBJ2-7; V: TRBV28; size: few; D: -; DNA: TGTGCCAGCAAACATCCGGCAGGGGCAGGCGAGCAGTACTTC; CDR3: CASKHPAGAGEQYF
J: TRBJ2-2; V: TRBV30; size: few; D: -; DNA: TGTGCCTGGAGGGACGGATCGAACACCGGGGAGCTGTTTTTT; CDR3: CAWRDGSNTGELFF
J: TRBJ2-5; V: TRBV10-3; size: -; D: TRBD1; DNA: TGTGCCAGCAGAGAACAGGGGGCGCGGGACCGCCGGCGGACCCAGTACTTC; CDR3: CASREQGARDRRRTQYF
J: TRBJ2-5; V: TRBV9; size: many; D: -; DNA: TGTGCCAGCAGCAGGGACCATCGGGAGACCCAGTACTTC; CDR3: CASSRDHRETQYF
J: TRBJ2-2; V: TRBV11-3; size: many; D: -; DNA: TGTGCCAGCAGCAGGGCGGCCGCGAACACCGGGGAGCTGTTTTTT; CDR3: CASSRAAANTGELFF
J: TRBJ2-3; V: TRBV18; size: few; D: -; DNA: TGTGCCAGCTCACTTAACCGGGGATACACAGATACGCAGTATTTT; CDR3: CASSLNRGYTDTQYF
J: TRBJ1-4; V: TRBV12-3/TRBV12-4; size: -; D: -; DNA: TGTGCCAGCAGCCCGACAGGTAATGAAAAACTGTTTTTT; CDR3: CASSPTGNEKLFF
J: TRBJ2-7; V: TRBV7-6; size: many; D: -; DNA: TGTGCCAGCAGCTTAGACCAGGGGGGATCAAACGAGCAGTACTTC; CDR3: CASSLDQGGSNEQYF
J: TRBJ2-7; V: TRBV20-1; size: many; D: TRBD2; DNA: TGCAGTGCTACCCCACTGAGCGGGAGAAGAAACGAGCAGTACTTC; CDR3: CSATPLSGRRNEQYF
J: TRBJ1-2; V: TRBV6-5; size: many; D: TRBD1; DNA: TGTGCCAGCGCCATAATTACAGGGGGGGACCTCTATGGCTACACCTTC; CDR3: CASAIITGGDLYGYTF
J: TRBJ1-2; V: TRBV15; size: -; D: -; DNA: TGTGCCACCAGCAGAACAGGGAATTACTATGGCTACACCTTC; CDR3: CATSRTGNYYGYTF
J: TRBJ2-3; V: TRBV24-1; size: -; D: TRBD2; DNA: TGTGCCACCAGTGCTCCACTAGCGGGAGAAGGTACGCAGTATTTT; CDR3: CATSAPLAGEGTQYF
J: TRBJ2-3; V: TRBV28; size: many; D: TRBD2; DNA: TGTGCCAGCAGCCTTGCGGGAGACACAGATACGCAGTATTTT; CDR3: CASSLAGDTDTQYF
J: TRBJ2-5; V: TRBV10-1; size: many; D: TRBD1; DNA: TGCGCCAGCAGTGACCTTCGACAGGGACAAGAGACCCAGTACTTC; CDR3: CASSDLRQGQETQYF
J: TRBJ2-2; V: TRBV7-6; size: -; D: -; DNA: TGTGCCAGCAGCTTAGAAGCCTCCGGGGAGCTGTTTTTT; CDR3: CASSLEASGELFF
J: TRBJ1-2; V: TRBV28; size: -; D: -; DNA: TGTGCCAGCAGTTTAGAGACACTCAACTATGGCTACACCTTC; CDR3: CASSLETLNYGYTF
J: TRBJ2-5; V: TRBV7-2; size: many; D: TRBD1; DNA: TGTGCCAGCAGCTTAGCTGGGACAGGGGCAGAGACCCAGTACTTC; CDR3: CASSLAGTGAETQYF
J: TRBJ2-3; V: TRBV19; size: many; D: -; DNA: TGTGCCAGTAGTATAGTTTTAACAGATACGCAGTATTTT; CDR3: CASSIVLTDTQYF
J: TRBJ2-3; V: TRBV9; size: many; D: -; DNA: TGTGCCAGCAGCGTAGGCCCCCCCGATACGCAGTATTTT; CDR3: CASSVGPPDTQYF
J: TRBJ2-7; V: TRBV20-1; size: -; D: TRBD1; DNA: TGCAGTGCTAGGGGACAGGGCGCCTACGGGCAGTACTTC; CDR3: CSARGQGAYGQYF
J: TRBJ2-5; V: TRBV12-3/TRBV12-4; size: many; D: -; DNA: TGTGCCAGCAGTTTAGAGGGTCCGACCCAGTACTTC; CDR3: CASSLEGPTQYF
J: TRBJ2-2; V: TRBV9; size: -; D: TRBD1; DNA: TGTGCCAGCAGCCCGACAGGGGGGCTGTTTTTT; CDR3: CASSPTGGLFF